The T cell receptor beta chain under discussion was sequenced for a study of CD8+CD57+ T cells in acquired aplastic anemia. Study at large: Mean yield of DNA from sorted CD4+ and CD8+ cells was roughly 3.1 ug.

With 8 bases removed from V and 0 bases from J, the gap between germline ends came to 9 bases. Germline assignment: CDR1 KGHDR and CDR2 SFDVKD. The CDR3 runs to 13 residues. Researchers used genomic DNA as the template to profile TCR beta VDJ and CDR3. One entry per CDR3 protein, called by TCRdb with MiXCR from the reads. The repertoire holds 350,000 to 450,000 distinct CDR3 sequences, with about 70% as singletons. Study findings and constraints: Around 27 CD8+ CDR3 sequences occurred in both the patients and the controls. CD8+ Simpson's diversity in patients was not significantly different from that in controls.

This clonotype was detected a few times. Its antigen is undetermined. The origin of this receptor is a human donor in good health, serving as a control. The chain couples TRBV24-1 to TRBJ2-5; possibly TRBD1 for D (6 bases). What was sequenced was sorted CD4+, CD8+, or CD8+CD57+ T cells (not recorded which) from PBMCs. CDR3 amino acids: CATNGGHQETQYF. CDR3 DNA sequence: TGTGCCACCAATGGGGGCCACCAAGAGACCCAGTACTTC.